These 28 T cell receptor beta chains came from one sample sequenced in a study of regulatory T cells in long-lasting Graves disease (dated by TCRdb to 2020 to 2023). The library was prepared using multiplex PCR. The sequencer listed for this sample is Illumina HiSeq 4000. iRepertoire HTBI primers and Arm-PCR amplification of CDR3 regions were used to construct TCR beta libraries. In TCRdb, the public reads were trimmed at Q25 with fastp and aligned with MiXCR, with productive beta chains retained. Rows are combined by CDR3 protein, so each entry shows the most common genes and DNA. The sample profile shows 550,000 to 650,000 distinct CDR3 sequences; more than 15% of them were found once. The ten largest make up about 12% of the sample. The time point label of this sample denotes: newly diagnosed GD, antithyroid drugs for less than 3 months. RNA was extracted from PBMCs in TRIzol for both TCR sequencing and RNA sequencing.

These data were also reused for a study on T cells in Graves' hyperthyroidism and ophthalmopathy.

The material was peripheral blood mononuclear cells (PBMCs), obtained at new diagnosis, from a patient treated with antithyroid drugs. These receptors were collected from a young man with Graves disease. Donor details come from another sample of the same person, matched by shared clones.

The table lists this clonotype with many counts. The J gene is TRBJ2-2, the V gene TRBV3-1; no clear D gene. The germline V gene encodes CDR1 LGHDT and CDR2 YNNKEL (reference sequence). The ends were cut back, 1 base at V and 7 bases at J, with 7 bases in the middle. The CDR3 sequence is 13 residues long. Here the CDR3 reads CASSQGGSGELFF. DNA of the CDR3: TGTGCCAGCAGCCAAGGCGGCAGCGGGGAGCTGTTTTTT.

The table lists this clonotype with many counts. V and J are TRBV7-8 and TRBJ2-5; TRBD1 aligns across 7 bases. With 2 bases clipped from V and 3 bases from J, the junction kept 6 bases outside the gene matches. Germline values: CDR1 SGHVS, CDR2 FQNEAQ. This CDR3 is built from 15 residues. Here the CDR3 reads CASSLRTQGEETQYF. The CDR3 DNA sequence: TGTGCCAGCAGCTTAAGGACTCAGGGGGAAGAGACCCAGTACTTC.

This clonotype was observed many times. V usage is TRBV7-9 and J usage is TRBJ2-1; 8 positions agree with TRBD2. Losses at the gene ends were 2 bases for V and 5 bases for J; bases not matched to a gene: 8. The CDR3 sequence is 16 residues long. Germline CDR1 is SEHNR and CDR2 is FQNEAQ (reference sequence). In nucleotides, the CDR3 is TGTGCCAGCAGCTTATTCTCGGGAGGGTCCCACAATGAGCAGTTCTTC. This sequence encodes CASSLFSGGSHNEQFF.

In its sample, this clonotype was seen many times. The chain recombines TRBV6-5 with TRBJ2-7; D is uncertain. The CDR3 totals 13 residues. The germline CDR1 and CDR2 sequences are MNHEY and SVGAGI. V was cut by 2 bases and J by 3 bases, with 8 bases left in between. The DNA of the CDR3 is TGTGCCAGCAGTTACGGCAGGTACTACGAGCAGTACTTC. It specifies CASSYGRYYEQYF.

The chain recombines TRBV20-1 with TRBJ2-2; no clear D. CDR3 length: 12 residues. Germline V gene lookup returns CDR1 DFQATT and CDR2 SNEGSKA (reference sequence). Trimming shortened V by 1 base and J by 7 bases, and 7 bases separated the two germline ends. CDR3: CSARVPIGELFF. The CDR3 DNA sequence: TGCAGTGCTAGAGTTCCTATCGGGGAGCTGTTTTTT.

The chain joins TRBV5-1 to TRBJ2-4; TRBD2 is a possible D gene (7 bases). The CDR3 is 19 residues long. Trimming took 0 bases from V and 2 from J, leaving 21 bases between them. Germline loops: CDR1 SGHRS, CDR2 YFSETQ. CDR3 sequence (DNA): TGCGCCAGCAGCTTGGTTTACAGGGAGGGGAGTAGGACCAAAAACATTCAGTACTTC. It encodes CASSLVYREGSRTKNIQYF.

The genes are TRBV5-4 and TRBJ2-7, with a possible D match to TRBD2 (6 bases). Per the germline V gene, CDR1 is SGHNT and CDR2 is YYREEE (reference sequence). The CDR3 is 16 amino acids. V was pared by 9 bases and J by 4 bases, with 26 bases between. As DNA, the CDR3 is TGTGCCACCTCGAGAAGAGCGGGTGGGGGATCATACGAGCAGTACTTC. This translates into CATSRRAGGGSYEQYF.

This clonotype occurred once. CDR3 DNA sequence: TGTGCCAGCAGTGGGGGGGTTAACATTCAGTACTTC. This sequence encodes CASSGGVNIQYF. This rearrangement joins TRBV6-2 or TRBV6-3 to TRBJ2-4; 7 bases are a match to TRBD2. The germline V gene has CDR1 MNHEY and CDR2 SVGEGT. With 5 bases clipped from V and 7 bases from J, the junction kept 2 bases outside the gene matches. This CDR3 has 12 amino acids.

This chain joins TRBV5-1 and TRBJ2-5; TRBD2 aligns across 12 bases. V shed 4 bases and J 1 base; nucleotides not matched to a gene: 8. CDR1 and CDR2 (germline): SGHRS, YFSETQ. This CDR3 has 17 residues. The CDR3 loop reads CASSPRLAGDSQETQYF. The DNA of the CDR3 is TGCGCCAGCAGCCCACGACTAGCGGGAGATAGCCAAGAGACCCAGTACTTC.

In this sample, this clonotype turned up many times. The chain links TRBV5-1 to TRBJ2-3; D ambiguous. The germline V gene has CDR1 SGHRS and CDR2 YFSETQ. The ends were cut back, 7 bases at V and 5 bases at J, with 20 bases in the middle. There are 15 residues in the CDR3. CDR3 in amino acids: CASGTRGAVGDTQYF. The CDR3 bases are TGCGCCAGCGGAACACGAGGTGCGGTGGGAGATACGCAGTATTTT.

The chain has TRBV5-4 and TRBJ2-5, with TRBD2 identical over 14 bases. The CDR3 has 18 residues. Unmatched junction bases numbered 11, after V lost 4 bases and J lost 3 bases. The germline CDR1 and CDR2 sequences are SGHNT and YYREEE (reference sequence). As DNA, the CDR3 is TGTGCCAGCAGCACACCGTCAGGGGGACTAGCGGGAGAAGAGACCCAGTACTTC. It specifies CASSTPSGGLAGEETQYF.

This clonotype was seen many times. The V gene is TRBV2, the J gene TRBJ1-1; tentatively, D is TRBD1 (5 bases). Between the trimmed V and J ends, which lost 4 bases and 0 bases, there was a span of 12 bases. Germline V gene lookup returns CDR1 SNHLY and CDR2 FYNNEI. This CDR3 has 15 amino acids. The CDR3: CASSGGGGMNTEAFF. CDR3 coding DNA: TGTGCCAGCAGTGGCGGGGGGGGAATGAACACTGAAGCTTTCTTT. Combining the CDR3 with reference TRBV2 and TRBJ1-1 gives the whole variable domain EPEVTQTPSHQVTQMGQEVILRCVPISNHLYFYWYRQILGQKVEFLVSFYNNEISEKSEIFDDQFSVERPDGSNFTLKIRSTKLEDSAMYFCASSGGGGMNTEAFFGQGTRLTVV.

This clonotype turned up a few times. The CDR3 sequence is CASSERVGQDSGNTIYF. CDR3 DNA sequence: TGTGCCAGCAGTGAGCGTGTAGGCCAGGACTCTGGAAACACCATATATTTT. This rearrangement joins TRBV25-1 to TRBJ1-3; D ambiguous. The CDR3 loop spans 17 amino acids. The germline V gene encodes CDR1 MGHDK and CDR2 SYGVNS. Trimming removed 3 bases at V and 0 bases at J, with 15 bases between.

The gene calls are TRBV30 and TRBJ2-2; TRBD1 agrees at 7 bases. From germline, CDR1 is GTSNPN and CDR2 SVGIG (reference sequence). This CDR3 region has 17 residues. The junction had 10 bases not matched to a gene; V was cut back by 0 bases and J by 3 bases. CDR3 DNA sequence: TGTGCCTGGAGTGTCCGACAGGGACGTGTGTACACCGGGGAGCTGTTTTTT. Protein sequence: CAWSVRQGRVYTGELFF.

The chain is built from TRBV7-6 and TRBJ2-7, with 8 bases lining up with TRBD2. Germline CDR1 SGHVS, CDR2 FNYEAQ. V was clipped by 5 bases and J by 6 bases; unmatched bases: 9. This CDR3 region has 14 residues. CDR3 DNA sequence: TGTGCCAGCAGCAGGGGACCGGGAGGGAGCGAGCAGTACTTC. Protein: CASSRGPGGSEQYF.

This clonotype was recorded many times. In nucleotides, the CDR3 is TGTGCCAGCAGCCAAGAGGGTAGGACGGGTTATCAGCCCCAGCATTTT. This gives the protein CASSQEGRTGYQPQHF. The chain joins TRBV3-1 to TRBJ1-5, with no clear D. Germline assignment: CDR1 LGHDT and CDR2 YNNKEL (reference sequence). V was trimmed by 0 bases and J by 5 bases, leaving 14 bases between them. CDR3 size: 16 residues.

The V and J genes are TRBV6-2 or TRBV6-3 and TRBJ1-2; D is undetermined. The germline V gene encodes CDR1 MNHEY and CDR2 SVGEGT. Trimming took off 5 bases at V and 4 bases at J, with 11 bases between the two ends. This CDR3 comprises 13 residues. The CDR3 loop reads CASSQTVFYGYTF. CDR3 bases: TGTGCCAGCAGTCAGACGGTATTCTATGGCTACACCTTC.

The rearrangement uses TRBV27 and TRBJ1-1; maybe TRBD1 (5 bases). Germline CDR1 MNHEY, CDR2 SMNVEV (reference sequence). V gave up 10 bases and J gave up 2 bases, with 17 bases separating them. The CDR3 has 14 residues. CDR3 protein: CANQGFSLNTEAFF. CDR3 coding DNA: TGTGCCAACCAGGGTTTTTCCCTCAACACTGAAGCTTTCTTT.

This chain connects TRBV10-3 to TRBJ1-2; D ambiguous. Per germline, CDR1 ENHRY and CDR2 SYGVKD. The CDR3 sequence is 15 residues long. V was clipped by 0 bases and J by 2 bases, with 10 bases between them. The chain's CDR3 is CAISESPPENYGYTF. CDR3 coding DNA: TGTGCCATCAGTGAGTCGCCCCCAGAAAACTATGGCTACACCTTC.

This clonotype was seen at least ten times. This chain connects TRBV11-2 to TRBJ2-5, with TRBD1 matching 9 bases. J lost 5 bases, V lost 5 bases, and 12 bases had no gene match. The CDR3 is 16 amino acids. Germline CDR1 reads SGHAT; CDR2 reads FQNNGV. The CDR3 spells CASSAGPGQGRETQYF. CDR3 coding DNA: TGTGCCAGCAGCGCAGGGCCGGGACAGGGCAGGGAGACCCAGTACTTC.

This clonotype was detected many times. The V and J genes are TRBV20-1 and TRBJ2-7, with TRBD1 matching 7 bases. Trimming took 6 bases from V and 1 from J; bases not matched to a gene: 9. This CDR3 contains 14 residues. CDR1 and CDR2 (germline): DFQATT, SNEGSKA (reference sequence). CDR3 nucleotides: TGCAGTGCCTCGACAGGGCTAATTTCCTACGAGCAGTACTTC. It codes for CSASTGLISYEQYF.

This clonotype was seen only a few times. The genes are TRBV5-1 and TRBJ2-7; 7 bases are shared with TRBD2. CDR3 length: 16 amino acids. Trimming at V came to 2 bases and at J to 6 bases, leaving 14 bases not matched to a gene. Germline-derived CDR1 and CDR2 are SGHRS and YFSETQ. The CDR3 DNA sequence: TGCGCCAGCAGCTTAGAAGCGGGAAGAGGCTACGGCGAGCAGTACTTC. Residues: CASSLEAGRGYGEQYF.

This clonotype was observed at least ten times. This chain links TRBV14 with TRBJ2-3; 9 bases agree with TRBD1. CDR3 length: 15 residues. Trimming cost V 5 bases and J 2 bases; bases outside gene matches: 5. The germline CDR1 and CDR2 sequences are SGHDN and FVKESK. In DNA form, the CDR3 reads TGTGCCAGCAGCGGGACAGGGTCCCTCACAGATACGCAGTATTTT. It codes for CASSGTGSLTDTQYF.

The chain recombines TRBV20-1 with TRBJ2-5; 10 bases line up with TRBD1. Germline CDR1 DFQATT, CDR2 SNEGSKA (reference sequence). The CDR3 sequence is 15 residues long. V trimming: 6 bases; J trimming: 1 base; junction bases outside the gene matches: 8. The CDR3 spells CSATTGGLSQETQYF. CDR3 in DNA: TGCAGTGCGACGACAGGGGGCTTGAGCCAAGAGACCCAGTACTTC.

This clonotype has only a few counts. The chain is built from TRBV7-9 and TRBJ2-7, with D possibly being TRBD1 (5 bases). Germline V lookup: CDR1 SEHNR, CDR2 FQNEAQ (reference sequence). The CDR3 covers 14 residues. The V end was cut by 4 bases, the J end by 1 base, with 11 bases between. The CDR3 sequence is CASSSLDRSYEQYF. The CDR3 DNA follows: TGTGCCAGCAGCTCCTTAGACAGATCCTACGAGCAGTACTTC.

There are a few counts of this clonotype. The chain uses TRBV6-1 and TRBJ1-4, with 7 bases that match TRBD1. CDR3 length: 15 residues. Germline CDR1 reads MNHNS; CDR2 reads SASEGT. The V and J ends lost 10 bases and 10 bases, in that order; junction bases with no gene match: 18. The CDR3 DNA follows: TGTGCCACCAACCGATCCCGGGACAGATATGGAAAACTGTTTTTT. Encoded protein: CATNRSRDRYGKLFF.

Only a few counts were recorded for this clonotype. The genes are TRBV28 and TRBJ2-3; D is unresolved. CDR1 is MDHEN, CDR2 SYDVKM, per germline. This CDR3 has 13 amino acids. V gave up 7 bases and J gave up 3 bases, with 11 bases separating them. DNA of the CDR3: TGTGCCAGCAAAGGGCCCCGGACAGATACGCAGTATTTT. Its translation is CASKGPRTDTQYF.

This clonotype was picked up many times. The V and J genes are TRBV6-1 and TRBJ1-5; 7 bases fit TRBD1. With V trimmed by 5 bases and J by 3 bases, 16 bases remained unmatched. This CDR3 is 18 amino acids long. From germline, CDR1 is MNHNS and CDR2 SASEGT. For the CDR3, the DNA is TGTGCCAGCAGTCTAACAGGGGCCGCGATGAGTGTCAATCAGCCCCAGCATTTT. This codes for CASSLTGAAMSVNQPQHF.